Listed below are T cell receptor beta chains from one sample, sequenced in a study of CD8 T cells in ankylosing spondylitis. Using its own MiXCR run on the 5' RACE reads, TCRdb lists one record per CDR3 protein. The sample contains approximately 90,000 distinct CDR3 sequences, roughly 8.3% of which appear only once. Sequences were obtained from blood, either unsorted or a sorted T cell fraction (not recorded which). The source of these receptors is a male donor with ankylosing spondylitis or in good health (not recorded which). CDR3s include the opening cysteine and the closing phenylalanine or tryptophan. A D gene is named only where the DNA matches it firmly. Clone size is shown for a subset of rows, as once, few, many or a class of expanded clone.

d_call clone_size j_call v_call cdr3_aa cdr3_nt
- many TRBJ2-2 TRBV20-1 CSASRDGANTGELFF TGCAGTGCTTCCCGGGACGGCGCGAACACCGGGGAGCTGTTTTTT
TRBD2 many TRBJ2-3 TRBV2 CASIRRGGTDTQYF TGTGCCAGCATACGGCGGGGGGGCACAGATACGCAGTATTTT
- - TRBJ1-6 TRBV19 CASSISEADSPLHF TGTGCCAGTAGTATATCAGAGGCCGATTCACCCCTCCACTTT
- many TRBJ2-2 TRBV9 CASSEVSGELFF TGTGCCAGCAGCGAGGTGTCCGGGGAGCTGTTTTTT
- few TRBJ2-1 TRBV20-1 CSARGGRYNEQFF TGCAGTGCTAGAGGTGGGAGATACAATGAGCAGTTCTTC
TRBD2 many TRBJ2-3 TRBV7-2 CASSLEPAGLSDTQYF TGTGCCAGCAGCTTAGAGCCAGCGGGGTTGTCAGATACGCAGTATTTT
- many TRBJ1-1 TRBV4-2 CASSQVGRMNTEAFF TGTGCCAGCAGCCAAGTAGGACGGATGAACACTGAAGCTTTCTTT
- many TRBJ1-1 TRBV20-1 CSASERLNTEAFF TGCAGTGCTAGCGAGCGTTTGAACACTGAAGCTTTCTTT
- many TRBJ2-1 TRBV18 CASSPIRDQDEQFF TGTGCCAGCTCACCAATCCGGGATCAGGATGAGCAGTTCTTC
- many TRBJ2-3 TRBV7-2 CASSFGQISTDTQYF TGTGCCAGCAGCTTCGGACAGATTAGCACAGATACGCAGTATTTT
TRBD1 - TRBJ1-2 TRBV10-3 CAISRTGDNGYTF TGTGCCATCAGCCGGACAGGGGACAATGGCTACACCTTC
TRBD2 many TRBJ2-7 TRBV15 CATSRDRLARDEQYF TGTGCCACCAGCAGAGATCGACTAGCCCGAGACGAGCAGTACTTC
TRBD1 many TRBJ2-5 TRBV27 CASSFQGATETQYF TGTGCCAGCAGTTTCCAGGGGGCAACGGAGACCCAGTACTTC
- many TRBJ2-3 TRBV6-2/TRBV6-3 CASSYSTHTQYF TGTGCCAGCAGTTACTCGACGCATACGCAGTATTTT
- many TRBJ1-1 TRBV4-2 CASRSATGGAFF TGTGCCAGCAGGAGCGCTACGGGGGGGGCTTTCTTT
- - TRBJ2-1 TRBV5-5 CASTVPPYNEQFF TGTGCCAGCACCGTTCCCCCCTACAATGAGCAGTTCTTC
TRBD1 many TRBJ2-2 TRBV10-2 CASTIQGASGELFF TGCGCCAGCACTATACAGGGGGCCTCCGGGGAGCTGTTTTTT
TRBD1 - TRBJ1-5 TRBV6-1 CASSADRGNQPQHF TGTGCCAGCAGTGCCGACAGGGGGAACCAGCCCCAGCATTTT
- few TRBJ1-2 TRBV29-1 CSVSLGPSRDGYTF TGCAGCGTGAGCTTGGGACCGTCGAGAGATGGCTACACCTTC
- many TRBJ2-3 TRBV4-3 CASSQDAASTDTQYF TGCGCCAGCAGCCAAGACGCAGCTAGCACAGATACGCAGTATTTT
TRBD1 many TRBJ2-2 TRBV19 CASSLRQGRTGELFF TGTGCCAGTAGTCTACGACAGGGACGCACCGGGGAGCTGTTTTTT
- many TRBJ2-7 TRBV4-1 CASSQLDNVGLRYEQYF TGCGCCAGCAGCCAACTTGACAACGTTGGACTCCGATACGAGCAGTACTTC
- many TRBJ2-7 TRBV30 CAWSVGDDTYEQYF TGTGCCTGGAGTGTAGGAGACGACACCTACGAGCAGTACTTC
TRBD2 many TRBJ2-1 TRBV5-3 CARTVTSGNLSYNEQFF TGTGCCAGAACGGTAACTAGCGGGAATCTTTCCTACAATGAGCAGTTCTTC
- many TRBJ1-5 TRBV6-5 CASSYSPYSNQPQHF TGTGCCAGCAGTTACTCACCGTATAGCAATCAGCCCCAGCATTTT
TRBD2 many TRBJ2-1 TRBV9 CASSSGGPYNEQFF TGTGCCAGCAGTTCGGGAGGGCCGTACAATGAGCAGTTCTTC
- many TRBJ2-5 TRBV29-1 CSVDGLVTGQETQYF TGCAGCGTTGATGGTCTCGTGACGGGCCAAGAGACCCAGTACTTC
- many TRBJ2-5 TRBV10-3 CAISRGKQETQYF TGTGCCATCTCAAGGGGGAAACAAGAGACCCAGTACTTC
- many TRBJ1-1 TRBV7-9 CASSLQGFTEAFF TGTGCCAGCAGCTTACAGGGGTTCACTGAAGCTTTCTTT
TRBD1 many TRBJ2-5 TRBV7-9 CASSYTRSGQDGETQYF TGTGCCAGCAGCTACACCCGATCGGGACAGGACGGAGAGACCCAGTACTTC
- many TRBJ2-3 TRBV5-1 CATQTQPGADTQYF TGCGCCACCCAAACCCAACCTGGGGCAGATACGCAGTATTTT
- - TRBJ2-7 TRBV20-1 CSARAGTHCEQYF TGCAGTGCTAGGGCAGGGACTCATTGCGAGCAGTACTTC
- few TRBJ2-5 TRBV7-2 CASSLAGGARGSQYF TGTGCCAGCAGCTTAGCGGGAGGCGCGAGAGGTTCCCAGTACTTC
- many TRBJ2-3 TRBV29-1 CSVEPSTDTQYF TGCAGCGTTGAACCAAGCACAGATACGCAGTATTTT
TRBD1 many TRBJ1-2 TRBV5-6 CASSSWDRMAGYTF TGTGCCAGCAGCTCTTGGGACAGGATGGCTGGCTACACCTTC
- many TRBJ2-5 TRBV29-1 CSVRNRVQETQYF TGCAGCGTTCGAAACAGGGTACAAGAGACCCAGTACTTC
TRBD1 many TRBJ2-2 TRBV24-1 CATSETGANTGELFF TGTGCCACCAGTGAAACAGGGGCGAACACCGGGGAGCTGTTTTTT
- - TRBJ2-3 TRBV4-2 CASSPTGDTQYF TGTGCCAGCAGCCCGACGGGGGATACGCAGTATTTT
- few TRBJ1-2 TRBV5-1 CASSEGSHYGYTF TGCGCCAGCAGCGAGGGGAGTCACTATGGCTACACCTTC
- many TRBJ1-2 TRBV11-2 CASSRGWLYGYTF TGTGCCAGCAGCCGGGGGTGGCTTTATGGCTACACCTTC
TRBD1 many TRBJ2-5 TRBV20-1 CSARKTGGKETQYF TGCAGTGCTAGAAAGACAGGGGGGAAAGAGACCCAGTACTTC
- many TRBJ1-1 TRBV9 CASSDTPNTEAFF TGTGCCAGCAGCGACACCCCGAACACTGAAGCTTTCTTT
- many TRBJ2-5 TRBV5-1 CASSFIETQYF TGCGCCAGCAGCTTTATCGAGACCCAGTACTTC
TRBD1 many TRBJ2-2 TRBV5-1 CARGTANTGELFF TGCGCCAGGGGGACAGCGAACACCGGGGAGCTGTTTTTT
TRBD2 many TRBJ2-3 TRBV7-2 CASSPHRAGGTDTQYF TGTGCCAGCAGCCCCCATAGAGCGGGGGGAACAGATACGCAGTATTTT
TRBD1 many TRBJ2-7 TRBV5-1 CASSSGTVVYEQYF TGCGCCAGCAGCTCCGGGACAGTAGTCTACGAGCAGTACTTC
- many TRBJ2-2 TRBV20-1 CSAAFSGSTGELFF TGCAGTGCTGCGTTTTCAGGGAGCACCGGGGAGCTGTTTTTT
- many TRBJ1-2 TRBV7-2 CASSATVYGYTF TGTGCCAGCAGCGCGACAGTCTATGGCTACACCTTC
- many TRBJ2-3 TRBV5-1 CASSLGDPRGTQYF TGCGCCAGCAGCTTGGGGGACCCTAGAGGTACGCAGTATTTT
TRBD2 many TRBJ2-3 TRBV5-1 CASSLELAGETDTQYF TGCGCCAGCAGCTTGGAACTAGCGGGAGAGACAGATACGCAGTATTTT
TRBD2 many TRBJ2-7 TRBV9 CASSVREGSYEQYF TGTGCCAGCAGCGTAAGGGAGGGGAGCTACGAGCAGTACTTC
TRBD2 many TRBJ2-1 TRBV2 CARGGGGGFEQFF TGTGCCAGAGGCGGGGGAGGAGGGTTTGAGCAGTTCTTC
TRBD1 many TRBJ1-1 TRBV5-1 CASSYSGTGGTEAFF TGCGCCAGCAGCTACTCCGGGACAGGCGGCACTGAAGCTTTCTTT